These T cell receptor beta chains were read from a single sample in a study of T cell responses to AZD1222 COVID-19 vaccine. TCRdb keeps only in-frame clones here, not all; method: immunoSEQ multiplex PCR. Found here are tens of thousands of clones, roughly 86% of them singletons; the top ten hold roughly 17%. The source material was peripheral blood, sampled on day 0 of AZD1222 vaccination. These receptor sequences come from an adult in good health. CDR3s include the opening cysteine and the closing phenylalanine or tryptophan. The D gene is left open where the match is weak. Part of the rows lack a size; the others show once, few, many or a class for expanded clones.

clone size,D gene,J gene,V gene,CDR3 DNA,CDR3 protein
.,TRBD2,TRBJ2-1,TRBV27,TGTGCCAGCACCACGACTAGCGGAGCGTACAATGAGCAGTTCTTC,CASTTTSGAYNEQFF
.,.,TRBJ2-7,TRBV3-1/TRBV3-2,TGTGCCAGCAGCCAAGACAGGGGAAGGGCCTACGAGCAGTACTTC,CASSQDRGRAYEQYF
.,TRBD1,TRBJ2-6,TRBV19,TGTGCCAGTAGTATCCAACAGGGGACACCCCTCGGGGCCAACGTCCTGACTTTC,CASSIQQGTPLGANVLTF
.,.,TRBJ1-2,TRBV6-1,TGTGCCAGCAGTGAAGCGGGCCTCTATGGCTACACCTTC,CASSEAGLYGYTF
.,.,TRBJ1-4,TRBV7-8,TGTGCCAGCAGCCCTTCGGGGGTATCCGCAACTAATGAAAAACTGTTTTTT,CASSPSGVSATNEKLFF
once,TRBD2,TRBJ2-1,TRBV7-2,TGTGCCAGCAGCTTCAGACTAGCGGGAAAATACAATGAGCAGTTCTTC,CASSFRLAGKYNEQFF
.,.,TRBJ1-4,TRBV4-1,TGCGCCAGCAGCCAAGCGGGCAGGGTCGGGGAAAAACTGTTTTTT,CASSQAGRVGEKLFF
once,.,TRBJ1-4,TRBV20-1,TGCAGTGCTAGTCTACAGAGAAATGAAAAACTGTTTTTT,CSASLQRNEKLFF
.,.,TRBJ1-1,TRBV10-3,TGTGCCATCAGTCCGGACCTGGCTGAAGCTTTCTTT,CAISPDLAEAFF
.,.,TRBJ1-6,TRBV5-8,TGTGCCAGCAGCTATCATTCACCCCTCCACTTT,CASSYHSPLHF
.,.,TRBJ1-6,TRBV28,TGTGCCAGCCTGAGTGGAAATTCACCCCTCCACTTT,CASLSGNSPLHF
once,TRBD1,TRBJ1-2,TRBV5-6,TGTGCCAGCAGCCTATCCGGGACAGGGGACTACTATGGCTACACCTTC,CASSLSGTGDYYGYTF
.,TRBD1,TRBJ1-1,TRBV5-1,TGCGCCAGCAGCTTTGGTGGACAGGGAAGATTGAACACTGAAGCTTTCTTT,CASSFGGQGRLNTEAFF
.,.,TRBJ2-7,TRBV5-1,TGCGCCAGCAGCGAGGGGAGCTCCTACGAGCAGTACTTC,CASSEGSSYEQYF
.,.,TRBJ1-2,TRBV27,TGTGCCAGCAGTTTATTGGCAGGAGGCTATGGCTACACCTTC,CASSLLAGGYGYTF
once,.,TRBJ1-6,TRBV18,TGTGCCAGCACCCTTAACAGGGATTCACCCCTCCACTTT,CASTLNRDSPLHF
once,.,TRBJ1-1,TRBV4-3,TGCGCCAGCAGCCAAGAATCGCAGAACACTGAAGCTTTCTTT,CASSQESQNTEAFF
.,.,TRBJ2-1,TRBV11-2,TGTGCCAGCAGCTCCCTGACCCGAATCTCCTACAATGAGCAGTTCTTC,CASSSLTRISYNEQFF
.,TRBD1,TRBJ2-5,TRBV13,TGTGCCAGCAGCTATAGGGGGCTAGAGACCCAGTACTTC,CASSYRGLETQYF
.,.,TRBJ2-3,TRBV7-3,TGTGCCAGCAGCTTACTGGGATACACAGATACGCAGTATTTT,CASSLLGYTDTQYF
.,TRBD1,TRBJ2-7,TRBV3-1/TRBV3-2,TGTGCCAGCAGCCAAGCCGGGTGGGACAGGGATGAGCAGTACTTC,CASSQAGWDRDEQYF
.,.,TRBJ2-3,TRBV28,TGTGCCAGCTGCGTCCATCCTAGCACAGATACGCAGTATTTT,CASCVHPSTDTQYF
.,TRBD1,TRBJ1-1,TRBV3-1/TRBV3-2,TGTGCCAGCAGCCAAGTGTCACAGGGGGCTGAAGCTTTCTTT,CASSQVSQGAEAFF
.,.,TRBJ1-6,TRBV11-2,TGTGCCAGCAGCTTAGGAGGGGGTGCTTCACCCCTCCACTTT,CASSLGGGASPLHF
.,TRBD2,TRBJ2-4,TRBV6-5,TGTGCCAGCAGTTTAGCGGGAGAAAACATTCAGTACTTC,CASSLAGENIQYF
once,.,TRBJ1-4,TRBV7-9,TGTGCCAGCAGCCCCGGGGTGAATGAAAAACTGTTTTTT,CASSPGVNEKLFF
once,.,TRBJ1-5,TRBV12-5,TGTGCTAGTGGTTTGGTAATGGGAGGGGGACGGTCGAATCAGCCCCAGCATTTT,CASGLVMGGGRSNQPQHF
.,.,TRBJ2-1,TRBV2,TGTGCCAGCGAGGCGGGATCGACCGCCTACAATGAGCAGTTCTTC,CASEAGSTAYNEQFF
.,.,TRBJ2-7,TRBV5-6,TGTGCCAGCAGCGACCGGGACTTCTACGAGCAGTACTTC,CASSDRDFYEQYF
.,.,TRBJ1-1,TRBV12-3/TRBV12-4,TGTGCCAGCAGTTTTCGGGACAAGAATGAAGCTTTCTTT,CASSFRDKNEAFF
few,.,TRBJ2-7,TRBV20-1,TGCAGTGCTAGTGTCTGGAACAACTACGAGCAGTACTTC,CSASVWNNYEQYF
.,.,TRBJ1-1,TRBV4-1,TGCGCCAGCAGCCTATTCACCGGGGGTAGGGACACTGAAGCTTTCTTT,CASSLFTGGRDTEAFF
.,TRBD1,TRBJ2-7,TRBV27,TGTGCCAGCAGTCTCCCCGGGACAGGGATTTACGAGCAGTACTTC,CASSLPGTGIYEQYF
.,.,TRBJ1-5,TRBV28,TGTGCCAGCAGGCGCGGGGGGCCGAGGCAGCCCCAGCATTTT,CASRRGGPRQPQHF
.,.,TRBJ1-6,TRBV5-4,TGTGCCAGCAGCTTGGCTCCTAAGACGACCTATAATTCACCCCTCCACTTT,CASSLAPKTTYNSPLHF
.,.,TRBJ1-1,TRBV7-2,TGTGCCAGCAGGAAGGGCACTGAAGCTTTCTTT,CASRKGTEAFF
once,.,TRBJ2-4,TRBV28,TGTGCCAGCAGTTTTGTCCGGAAACAGAAAAACATTCAGTACTTC,CASSFVRKQKNIQYF
.,.,TRBJ1-3,TRBV18,TGTGCCAGCTCACCAGGGGCGCCCGGAAACACCATATATTTT,CASSPGAPGNTIYF
.,TRBD1,TRBJ2-1,TRBV4-2,TGTGCCAGCAGCCAAGGGGGACAGGGAATTTGGAATGAGCAGTTCTTC,CASSQGGQGIWNEQFF
.,.,TRBJ1-1,TRBV6-5,TGTGCCAGCAGTTACGGGGGGGGCTTGGACACTGAAGCTTTCTTT,CASSYGGGLDTEAFF
.,TRBD1,TRBJ2-3,TRBV28,TGTGCCAGCAGTCTCGAGAGGGCACAGGGGGCAGATACGCAGTATTTT,CASSLERAQGADTQYF